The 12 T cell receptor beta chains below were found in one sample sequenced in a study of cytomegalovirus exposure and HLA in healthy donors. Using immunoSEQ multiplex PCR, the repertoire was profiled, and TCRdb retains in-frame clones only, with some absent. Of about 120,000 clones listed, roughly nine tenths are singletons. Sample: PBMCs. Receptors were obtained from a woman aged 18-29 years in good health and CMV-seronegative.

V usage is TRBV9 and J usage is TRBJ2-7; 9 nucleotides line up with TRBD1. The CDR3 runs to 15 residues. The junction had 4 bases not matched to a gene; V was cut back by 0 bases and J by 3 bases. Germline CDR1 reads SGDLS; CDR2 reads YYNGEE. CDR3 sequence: CASSVGQGGNYEQYF. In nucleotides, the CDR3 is TGTGCCAGCAGCGTAGGACAGGGGGGGAACTACGAGCAGTACTTC.

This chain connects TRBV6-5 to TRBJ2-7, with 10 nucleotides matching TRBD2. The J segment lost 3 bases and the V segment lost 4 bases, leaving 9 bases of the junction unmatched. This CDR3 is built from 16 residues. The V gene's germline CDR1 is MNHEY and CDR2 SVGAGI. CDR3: CASSSGTSAQDYEQYF. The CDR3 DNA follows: TGTGCCAGCAGTTCCGGGACTAGCGCACAAGACTACGAGCAGTACTTC.

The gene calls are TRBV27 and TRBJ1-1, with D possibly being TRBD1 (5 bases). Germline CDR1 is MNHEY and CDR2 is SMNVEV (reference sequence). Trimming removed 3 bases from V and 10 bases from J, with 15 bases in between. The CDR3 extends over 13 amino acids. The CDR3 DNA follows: TGTGCCAGCAGTTTCTTGGCAGGGCTTGGAGCTTTCTTT. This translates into CASSFLAGLGAFF.

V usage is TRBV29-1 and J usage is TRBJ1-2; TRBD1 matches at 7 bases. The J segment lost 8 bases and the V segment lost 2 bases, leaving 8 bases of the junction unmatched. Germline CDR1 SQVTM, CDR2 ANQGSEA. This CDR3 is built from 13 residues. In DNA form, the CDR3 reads TGCAGCGTTGAAATGACAGGGTCGAAAGGCTACACCTTC. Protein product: CSVEMTGSKGYTF.

In DNA, the CDR3 is TGTGCCAGCAGTTTTTCCACAGGGGTAGATACGCAGTATTTT. Residues: CASSFSTGVDTQYF. The chain couples TRBV27 to TRBJ2-3, with 7 bases aligning to TRBD1. The CDR3 is 14 residues long. Germline V CDR1 and CDR2: MNHEY, SMNVEV (reference sequence). V lost 3 bases, J lost 5 bases, and 5 bases stayed unmatched.

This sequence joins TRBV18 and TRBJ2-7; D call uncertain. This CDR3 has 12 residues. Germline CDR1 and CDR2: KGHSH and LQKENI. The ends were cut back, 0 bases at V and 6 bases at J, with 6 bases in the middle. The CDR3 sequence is CASSPPFSEQYF. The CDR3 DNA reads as TGTGCCAGCTCACCACCGTTCTCCGAGCAGTACTTC.

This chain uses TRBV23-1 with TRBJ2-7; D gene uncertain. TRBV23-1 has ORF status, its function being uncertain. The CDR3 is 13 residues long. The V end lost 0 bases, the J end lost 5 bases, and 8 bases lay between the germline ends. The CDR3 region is CASSQSPSDEQYF. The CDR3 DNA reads TGCGCCAGCAGTCAATCTCCGTCAGACGAGCAGTACTTC.

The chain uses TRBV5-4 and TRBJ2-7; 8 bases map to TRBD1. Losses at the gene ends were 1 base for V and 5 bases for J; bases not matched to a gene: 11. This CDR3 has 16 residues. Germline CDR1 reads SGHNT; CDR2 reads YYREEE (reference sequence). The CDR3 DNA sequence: TGTGCCAGCAGCTTGATTATGACAGGGGAAAACGACGAGCAGTACTTC. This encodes CASSLIMTGENDEQYF.

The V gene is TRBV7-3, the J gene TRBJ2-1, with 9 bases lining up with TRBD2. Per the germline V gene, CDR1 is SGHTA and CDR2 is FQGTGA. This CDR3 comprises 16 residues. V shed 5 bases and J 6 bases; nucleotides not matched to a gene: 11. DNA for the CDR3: TGTGCCAGCAGCCCTCTTTTAGCGGGAGTTCCCAATGAGCAGTTCTTC. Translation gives CASSPLLAGVPNEQFF. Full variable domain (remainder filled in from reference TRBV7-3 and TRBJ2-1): GAGVSQTPSNKVTEKGKYVELRCDPISGHTALYWYRQSLGQGPEFLIYFQGTGAADDSGLPNDRFFAVRPEGSVSTLKIQRTERGDSAVYLCASSPLLAGVPNEQFFGPGTRLTVL.

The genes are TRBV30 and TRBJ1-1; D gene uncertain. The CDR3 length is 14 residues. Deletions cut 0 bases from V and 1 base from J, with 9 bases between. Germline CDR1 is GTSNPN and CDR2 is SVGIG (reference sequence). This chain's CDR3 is CAWSVWAANTEAFF. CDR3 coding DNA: TGTGCCTGGAGTGTTTGGGCAGCGAACACTGAAGCTTTCTTT.

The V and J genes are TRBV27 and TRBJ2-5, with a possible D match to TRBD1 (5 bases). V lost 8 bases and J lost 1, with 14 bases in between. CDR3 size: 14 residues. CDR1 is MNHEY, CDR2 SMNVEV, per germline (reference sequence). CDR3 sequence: CASRPQEIQETQYF. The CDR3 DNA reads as TGTGCCAGCCGCCCACAGGAGATCCAAGAGACCCAGTACTTC.

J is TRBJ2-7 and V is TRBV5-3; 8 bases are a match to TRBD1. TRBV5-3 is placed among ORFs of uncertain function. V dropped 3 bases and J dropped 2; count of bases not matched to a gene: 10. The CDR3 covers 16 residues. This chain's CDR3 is CARSSPRQGRPYEQYF. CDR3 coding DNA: TGTGCCAGAAGCTCCCCTAGACAGGGGCGACCCTACGAGCAGTACTTC.